Below are 29 T cell receptor beta chains sequenced from a single sample in a study of T cells in women clearing cervical HPV infection. TCRdb keeps only in-frame clones here, not all; method: immunoSEQ multiplex PCR. Found here are just over 20,000 clones; the top ten clones hold roughly 4.7%. The sample was blood buffy coat. The source of these receptors is a woman aged 18-70 years with a cervical HPV16 infection that either progressed to CIN3+ or cleared (not recorded which).

Regarding this clone: The CDR3 goes on 3 residues after the read ends, and that part is filled in from the germline J gene. The chain recombines TRBV5-1 with TRBJ1-1; possibly TRBD1 for D (6 bases). Germline V gene data show CDR1 as SGHRS and CDR2 as YFSETQ. Trimming pared 0 bases from V and 1 base from J, leaving 10 bases between. The length of the CDR3 is 15 residues. CDR3 in amino acids: CASSLVRGRNTEAFF. CDR3 DNA (partial): TGCGCCAGCAGCTTGGTGAGGGGGAGGAACACTGAA.

On this clone: The read comes to an end 3 residues before the CDR3 does, leaving the germline J gene to fill in the end. Other DNA sequences within the sample encode an identical CDR3. This chain connects TRBV6-2 or TRBV6-3 to TRBJ1-6, with 7 nucleotides matching TRBD1. Germline V CDR1 and CDR2: MNHEY, SVGEGT. The CDR3 is 14 residues long. The trim removed 8 bases at V and 7 bases at J, leaving 8 bases unmatched. CDR3 region: CASGSGTENSPLHF. CDR3 DNA (partial): TGTGCCAGCGGCTCCGGGACAGAGAATTCACCC.

About this clone: The read ends 3 residues before the CDR3 terminus; that terminus is restored from the germline J gene. The chain has TRBV7-9 and TRBJ2-7, with 9 bases lining up with TRBD1. Germline V gene sequence: CDR1 SEHNR, CDR2 FQNEAQ (reference sequence). J was trimmed by 6 bases and V by 0 bases; bases with no gene match: 3. This CDR3 is built from 14 residues. CDR3 DNA (partial): TGTGCCAGCAGCTTAGCGGGGGGACAGGGCGAG. It specifies CASSLAGGQGE. The full CDR3 protein reads CASSLAGGQGEQYF.

A note on this clone: With the read ending 3 residues before the CDR3 end, the germline J gene is used to fill in that end. The genes are TRBV2 and TRBJ1-6; possible D gene TRBD1, 5 bases. V was cut by 3 bases and J by 8 bases, with 8 bases left in between. From germline, CDR1 is SNHLY and CDR2 FYNNEI. The CDR3 has 13 residues. CDR3 DNA, as far as it was read: TGTGCCAGCAGTGAGATCAGGGATTCACCC. Translating it yields CASSEIRDSP. The whole CDR3 reads CASSEIRDSPLHF.

To note about this clone: From the germline J gene comes the end of the CDR3, since the read stops 3 residues before it. The V and J genes are TRBV11-3 and TRBJ2-2, with 9 bases matching TRBD1. The CDR3 loop spans 14 amino acids. Germline V lookup: CDR1 SGHNT, CDR2 YENEEA. The V and J ends lost 5 bases and 7 bases, in that order; junction bases with no gene match: 5. The CDR3 sequence: CASSTRTGDGELFF. The sequenced part of the CDR3 DNA is TGTGCCAGCAGCACTAGGACAGGGGACGGGGAG.

Of note for this clone: The CDR3 is cut off 3 residues early in the read; its end comes from the germline J gene. The chain uses TRBV30 and TRBJ2-7, with 7 positions matching TRBD2. The germline V gene has CDR1 GTSNPN and CDR2 SVGIG (reference sequence). This CDR3 region has 14 residues. J lost 1 base, V lost 4 bases, and 7 bases had no gene match. This CDR3 is CAWKKGRGSYEQYF. The CDR3 bases that were read are TGTGCCTGGAAGAAGGGGAGGGGATCCTACGAG.

As to this clone: The sequence runs out 3 residues before the end of the CDR3; the remainder is reconstructed from the germline J gene. The chain couples TRBV4-1 to TRBJ1-5, with D perhaps matching TRBD1 (5 bases). Trimming took off 0 bases at V and 7 bases at J, with 13 bases between the two ends. Germline assignment: CDR1 MGHRA and CDR2 YSYEKL. This CDR3 region has 15 residues. The part of the CDR3 DNA that was read is TGCGCCAGCAGCCAAGATTTGGGGCTCGGGCAGCCC. Translated: CASSQDLGLGQP. The complete CDR3 reads CASSQDLGLGQPQHF.

Concerning this clone itself: The CDR3 is cut off 3 residues early in the read; its end comes from the germline J gene. The rearrangement uses TRBV11-2 and TRBJ2-2, with 10 bases that match TRBD2. This CDR3 region has 15 residues. Germline assignment: CDR1 SGHAT and CDR2 FQNNGV. V lost 6 bases, J lost 7 bases, and 8 bases stayed unmatched. The sequenced CDR3 bases are TGTGCCAGCAGTCTAGCGGGGGTCTTAGGCGGGGAG. Amino acids: CASSLAGVLGGE. The full CDR3 protein reads CASSLAGVLGGELFF.

About this clone itself: The missing CDR3 end, 3 residues past where the read stops, is filled in from the germline J gene. The chain links TRBV5-1 to TRBJ2-2; 12 bases agree with TRBD2. V lost 0 bases to trimming and J lost 5 bases; unmatched junction nucleotides: 8. This CDR3 comprises 18 residues. Germline V CDR1 and CDR2: SGHRS, YFSETQ. CDR3 in amino acids: CASSLEASGGAGTGELFF. The CDR3 DNA, read in part, is TGCGCCAGCAGCTTGGAGGCTAGCGGGGGGGCCGGAACCGGGGAG.

Of note for this clone: The CDR3 end lies 3 residues beyond the end of the read and is filled in from the germline J gene. The gene calls are TRBV20-1 and TRBJ2-3; 14 bases fit TRBD2. The CDR3 has 18 amino acids. With V trimmed by 5 bases and J by 1 base, 11 bases remained unmatched. The germline gives CDR1 DFQATT, CDR2 SNEGSKA (reference sequence). The DNA read from the CDR3 is TGCAGTGCTTCTGCGACTAGCGGGGGGGCATTCGGCACAGATACG. This sequence encodes CSASATSGGAFGTDT. The whole CDR3 is CSASATSGGAFGTDTQYF.

For this clone: The CDR3 end lies 3 residues beyond the end of the read and is filled in from the germline J gene. V is TRBV28 and J is TRBJ2-7; 11 bases align to TRBD1. Germline V gene data show CDR1 as MDHEN and CDR2 as SYDVKM. There are 15 residues in the CDR3. Germline trimming cut 6 bases from V and 5 bases from J; bases unmatched to any gene: 9. The CDR3 loop is CASSLRTGGADEQYF. The sequenced CDR3 bases are TGTGCCAGCAGCTTAAGGACAGGGGGCGCAGACGAG.

To note about this clone: With the read ending 3 residues before the CDR3 end, the germline J gene is used to fill in that end. The chain has TRBV29-1 and TRBJ2-2, with TRBD1 matching over 11 bases. The CDR3 is made up of 14 amino acids. The junction had 6 bases not matched to a gene; V was cut back by 6 bases and J by 6 bases. Germline V gives CDR1 SQVTM, CDR2 ANQGSEA. This CDR3 is CSVGTGGFAGELFF. The CDR3 bases that were read are TGCAGCGTCGGGACAGGGGGGTTTGCCGGGGAG.

CDR3 DNA, as far as it was read: TGTGCCAGTAGTCGTTCCAGGGTGTGGGGAAACAATGAG. Amino acids: CASSRSRVWGNNE. The whole CDR3 region reads CASSRSRVWGNNEQFF. The rearrangement links TRBV19 to TRBJ2-1, with a tentative D call TRBD1 (5 bases). The CDR3 is cut off 3 residues early in the read; its end comes from the germline J gene. The CDR3 consists of 16 residues. The V end was cut by 5 bases, the J end by 5 bases, with 19 bases between. Germline-derived CDR1 and CDR2 are LNHDA and SQIVND (reference sequence).

As concerns this clone: The CDR3 extends 3 residues past the end of the read, so its final part is completed from the germline J gene. The rearrangement uses TRBV30 and TRBJ1-2, with D possibly matching TRBD1 (5 bases). Germline-derived CDR1 and CDR2 are GTSNPN and SVGIG (reference sequence). This CDR3 contains 13 residues. V lost 7 bases, J lost 7 bases, and 19 bases lay in between. CDR3 loop: CASLTALSGGYTF. The sequenced CDR3 bases are TGTGCCTCACTGACAGCTCTATCCGGTGGC.

A word on this clone: The read falls 3 residues short of the CDR3 end, and the missing part is taken from the germline J gene. V usage is TRBV2 and J usage is TRBJ1-1, with D possibly being TRBD1 (6 bases). Trimming removed 2 bases at V and 0 bases at J, with 13 bases between. CDR3 length: 16 residues. Germline CDR1 reads SNHLY; CDR2 reads FYNNEI. The CDR3 bases that were read are TGTGCCAGCAGTGAACCCAGGGGCAAAATGAACACTGAA. This encodes CASSEPRGKMNTE. The full CDR3 protein reads CASSEPRGKMNTEAFF.

On this clone: Read sequence stops 3 residues before the CDR3 end, and the germline J gene provides the missing end. The rearrangement links TRBV30 to TRBJ2-1; 7 bases agree with TRBD2. The CDR3 has 15 residues. The germline V gene has CDR1 GTSNPN and CDR2 SVGIG (reference sequence). The V and J ends lost 0 bases and 7 bases, in that order; junction bases with no gene match: 9. The CDR3 protein is CAWSVLSGVSNEQFF. The DNA read from the CDR3 is TGTGCCTGGAGTGTACTCAGCGGGGTTTCGAATGAG.

To note about this clone: Coverage ceases 3 residues before the CDR3 finishes, and the germline J gene fills in the end. This chain links TRBV28 with TRBJ2-4; D is perhaps TRBD1 (5 bases). V lost 3 bases and J 0 bases, leaving 9 bases between the germline ends. The germline V gene encodes CDR1 MDHEN and CDR2 SYDVKM. This CDR3 is 15 amino acids long. This CDR3 reads CASSLTALAKNIQYF. Incomplete CDR3 DNA: TGTGCCAGCAGTTTGACAGCTCTAGCCAAAAACATT.

In regard to this clone: The read ends 3 residues before the CDR3 terminus; that terminus is restored from the germline J gene. The chain couples TRBV7-9 to TRBJ1-5; TRBD1 might be the D (5 bases). Germline assignment: CDR1 SEHNR and CDR2 FQNEAQ (reference sequence). CDR3 size: 12 residues. V gave up 4 bases and J gave up 7 bases, with 8 bases separating them. The CDR3: CASSSEGQPQHF. CDR3 DNA (partial): TGTGCCAGCAGCTCGGAGGGGCAGCCC.

Note on this clone: The read ends 3 residues shy of where the CDR3 ends; the end is completed using the germline J gene. The chain uses TRBV23-1 and TRBJ1-1, with 9 bases that match TRBD1. TRBV23-1 is an ORF for which the function is uncertain. After removal of 1 base from V and 6 bases from J, the junction contained 24 bases not matched to a gene. This CDR3 comprises 21 residues. The CDR3 DNA, read in part, is TGCGCCAGCAGTCAATATAAGGGGACAGGGAGCTGGAAGTTTTTAATCGCTGAA. Translation gives CASSQYKGTGSWKFLIAE. The whole CDR3 is CASSQYKGTGSWKFLIAEAFF.

In the case of this clone: The CDR3 goes on 3 residues after the read ends, and that part is filled in from the germline J gene. The chain joins TRBV7-3 to TRBJ2-3, with a weak D call TRBD2 (7 bases). Trimming shortened V by 6 bases and J by 1 base, and 11 bases separated the two germline ends. Germline lookup yields CDR1 SGHTA and CDR2 FQGTGA. This CDR3 has 14 amino acids. The CDR3 region is CASSSGGGTDTQYF. CDR3 bases read: TGTGCCAGCAGTTCGGGGGGCGGCACAGATACG.

CDR3 bases read: TGTGCCAGCTCGCTTACCTCAGGGGACATCAATGAAAAA. It specifies CASSLTSGDINEK. The whole CDR3 region reads CASSLTSGDINEKLFF. J is TRBJ1-4 and V is TRBV18; D might be TRBD1 (6 bases). The read comes to an end 3 residues before the CDR3 does, leaving the germline J gene to fill in the end. Per the germline V gene, CDR1 is KGHSH and CDR2 is LQKENI. Trimming left V 6 bases short and J 5 bases short, with 19 bases between. This CDR3 is 16 amino acids long. The complete variable domain, with remaining parts taken from reference TRBV18 and TRBJ1-4, reads NAGVMQNPRHLVRRRGQEARLRCSPMKGHSHVYWYRQLPEEGLKFMVYLQKENIIDESGMPKERFSAEFPKEGPSILRIQQVVRGDSAAYFCASSLTSGDINEKLFFGSGTQLSVL.

With regard to this clone: The read finishes 3 residues shy of the CDR3 end, and the germline J gene is used to complete it. V gene TRBV30 combines with J gene TRBJ1-6; no reliable D call. Germline V gives CDR1 GTSNPN, CDR2 SVGIG (reference sequence). This CDR3 has 12 amino acids. Trimming left V 0 bases short and J 10 bases short, with 7 bases between. The CDR3 loop is CAWSVAGSPLHF. Incomplete CDR3 DNA: TGTGCCTGGAGTGTAGCGGGGTCACCC. The entire variable domain, with the rest obtained from reference TRBV30 and TRBJ1-6, is as follows: SQTIHQWPATLVQPVGSPLSLECTVEGTSNPNLYWYRQAAGRGLQLLFYSVGIGQISSEVPQNLSASRPQDRQFILSSKKLLLSDSGFYLCAWSVAGSPLHFGNGTRLTVT.

Comment on this clone: The read terminates 3 residues ahead of where the CDR3 ends, so the germline J gene completes it. The chain combines TRBV20-1 with TRBJ2-1, with D uncertain. V lost 0 bases and J 8 bases, leaving 8 bases between the germline ends. CDR1 is DFQATT and CDR2 is SNEGSKA in the germline V gene (reference sequence). CDR3 size: 12 residues. The sequenced CDR3 bases are TGCAGTGCTAGAGATGACCGGGATGAG. As protein: CSARDDRDE. The whole CDR3 protein reads CSARDDRDEQFF.

Worth noting for this clone: Read data end 3 residues before the CDR3 end; the end is taken from the germline J gene. The V and J genes are TRBV7-2 and TRBJ1-2; a weak D match, TRBD1 (5 bases). CDR1 is SGHTA, CDR2 FQGNSA, per germline. This CDR3 has 15 residues. CDR3: CASSLAGGGADTYTF. CDR3 DNA (partial): TGTGCCAGCAGCTTAGCGGGGGGAGGAGCAGATACC.

A word on this clone: The CDR3 end lies 3 residues beyond the end of the read and is filled in from the germline J gene. The chain carries TRBV20-1 and TRBJ2-3; a weak D match, TRBD1 (6 bases). Per the germline V gene, CDR1 is DFQATT and CDR2 is SNEGSKA (reference sequence). The CDR3 loop spans 15 amino acids. V lost 5 bases to trimming and J lost 2 bases, with 17 bases between them. The CDR3 sequence is CSAPTVVGATDTQYF. The CDR3 bases that were read are TGCAGTGCTCCCACCGTCGTGGGGGCCACAGATACG.

In regard to this clone: The read terminates 3 residues before the CDR3 end, so the remaining end is supplied by the germline J gene. This rearrangement joins TRBV27 to TRBJ2-5, with a possible D match to TRBD1 (6 bases). The CDR3 contains 14 residues. In germline, CDR1 is MNHEY, CDR2 SMNVEV (reference sequence). V lost 5 bases and J 6 bases, leaving 16 bases between the germline ends. The DNA read from the CDR3 is TGTGCCAGCAGTCAGGGACAAGCCAGGAAGACC. This codes for CASSQGQARKT. The full CDR3 is CASSQGQARKTQYF.

With regard to this clone: From the germline J gene comes the end of the CDR3, since the read stops 3 residues before it. The chain links TRBV11-2 to TRBJ1-5; possible D gene TRBD1, 6 bases. Trimming pared 3 bases from V and 1 base from J, leaving 10 bases between. The CDR3 is made up of 15 amino acids. Germline V CDR1 and CDR2: SGHAT, FQNNGV. The CDR3 region is CASSFGQGSNQPQHF. Incomplete CDR3 DNA: TGTGCCAGCAGCTTTGGGCAGGGGAGCAATCAGCCC.

A note on this clone: The missing CDR3 end, 3 residues past where the read stops, is filled in from the germline J gene. This same CDR3 is encoded by further DNA sequences in the sample. This chain connects TRBV18 to TRBJ2-5; 12 positions agree with TRBD2. V shed 6 bases, J shed 5 bases, and the junction held 10 bases outside the gene matches. This CDR3 has 16 amino acids. The germline gives CDR1 KGHSH, CDR2 LQKENI. The part of the CDR3 DNA that was read is TGTGCCAGCTCCCCCCCAGGACTAGCGGGGCAGGAGACC. Its translation is CASSPPGLAGQET. The entire CDR3 is CASSPPGLAGQETQYF.

A remark on this clone: The read ends 3 residues before the CDR3 terminus; that terminus is restored from the germline J gene. V and J are TRBV19 and TRBJ1-2, with 7 bases identical to TRBD1. This CDR3 has 15 residues. The germline gives CDR1 LNHDA, CDR2 SQIVND (reference sequence). The CDR3 bases that were read are TGTGCCAGTAGTAACCCTGGACAGGACCACAATGAC. Translating gives CASSNPGQDHND. The complete CDR3 reads CASSNPGQDHNDYTF.